This is a list of T cell receptor beta chains from one sample in a study of blood T cell repertoires in COVID-19. The method was immunoSEQ multiplex PCR; TCRdb's version includes in-frame clones alone and lacks a portion of them. The data hold 330,000 or so clones, with more than 85% observed a single time. Sequenced input: PBMCs or T cells enriched from blood (not recorded which). The receptors shown here come from a woman aged 30 to 39 who had recovered from COVID-19. The CDR3 runs from the conserved cysteine through the conserved F or W. A D gene is named only where the DNA matches it firmly. The size of a clone is reported for some rows only, either as once, few or many, or as a class for expanded clones.

>TRBJ1-2|TRBV9|.|13|.
CASSVQGHDGYTF
TGTGCCAGCAGCGTACAGGGTCACGATGGCTACACCTTC
>TRBJ1-5|TRBV28|once|14|TRBD1
CASSTGQGDQPQHF
TGTGCCAGCAGCACAGGACAGGGGGACCAGCCCCAGCATTTT
>TRBJ2-2|TRBV5-4|.|16|.
CASSLSLSGNTGELFF
TGTGCCAGCAGCTTGTCCCTCTCGGGGAACACCGGGGAGCTGTTTTTT
>TRBJ1-1|TRBV7-9|.|13|.
CASSLTGDTEAFF
TGTGCCAGCAGCTTAACGGGGGACACTGAAGCTTTCTTT
>TRBJ1-2|TRBV28|.|14|.
CASSLGAANYGYTF
TGTGCCAGCAGTTTGGGAGCGGCTAACTATGGCTACACCTTC
>TRBJ1-2|TRBV4-3|.|15|.
CASSQDLLRSYGYTF
TGCGCCAGCAGCCAAGATCTGCTTCGTAGCTATGGCTACACCTTC
>TRBJ2-5|TRBV24-1|.|15|TRBD2
CATSDPSGVQETQYF
TGTGCCACCAGTGACCCTAGCGGGGTCCAAGAGACCCAGTACTTC
>TRBJ1-1|TRBV19|.|13|.
CASSMTMNTEAFF
TGTGCCAGTAGTATGACTATGAACACTGAAGCTTTCTTT
>TRBJ1-1|TRBV6-1|.|13|.
CASSEQHNTEAFF
TGTGCCAGCAGTGAACAACACAACACTGAAGCTTTCTTT
>TRBJ2-1|TRBV7-2|.|14|TRBD1
CASSRDRAYNEQFF
TGTGCCAGCAGCCGGGACAGGGCTTACAATGAGCAGTTCTTC
>TRBJ1-5|TRBV9|.|15|TRBD1
CASAETGQDNQPQHF
TGTGCCAGCGCCGAAACCGGACAGGACAATCAGCCCCAGCATTTT
>TRBJ1-1|TRBV7-2|.|15|TRBD1
CASSLDPGGITEAFF
TGTGCCAGCAGCTTAGATCCAGGGGGGATCACTGAAGCTTTCTTT
>TRBJ1-4|TRBV4-2|.|16|.
CASSQDLGGLGEKLFF
TGTGCCAGCAGCCAAGATCTGGGGGGGCTGGGTGAAAAACTGTTTTTT
>TRBJ2-1|TRBV20-1|.|15|TRBD2
CSASGRGSSYNEQFF
TGCAGTGCTAGTGGGCGGGGGAGCTCCTACAATGAGCAGTTCTTC
>TRBJ2-7|TRBV28|.|13|TRBD2
CASAAGPPYEQYF
TGTGCCAGCGCAGCGGGACCCCCATACGAGCAGTACTTC
>TRBJ2-7|TRBV28|once|11|.
CASSLLYEQYF
TGTGCCAGCAGCTTATTATACGAGCAGTACTTC
>TRBJ1-5|TRBV28|.|17|TRBD1
CASSSSGTGDHNQPQHF
TGTGCCAGCAGCTCCTCCGGGACAGGGGATCACAATCAGCCCCAGCATTTT
>TRBJ2-3|TRBV27|.|16|.
CASSLKSRGVADTQYF
TGTGCCAGCAGTTTAAAAAGCAGGGGAGTCGCAGATACGCAGTATTTT
>TRBJ1-2|TRBV7-9|.|14|.
CASSLQEGAYGYTF
TGTGCCAGCAGCCTCCAGGAAGGGGCCTATGGCTACACCTTC
>TRBJ2-7|TRBV6-5|.|15|TRBD2
CASSRTEGGESEQYF
TGTGCCAGCAGTCGGACCGAGGGAGGGGAGTCCGAGCAGTACTTC
>TRBJ1-1|TRBV7-2|once|13|.
CASSLVRETEAFF
TGTGCCAGCAGCTTAGTGAGGGAGACTGAAGCTTTCTTT
>TRBJ2-5|TRBV7-2|.|15|TRBD1
CASSLGDRDLVTQYF
TGTGCCAGCAGCTTAGGGGACAGGGATTTGGTGACCCAGTACTTC
>TRBJ1-1|TRBV28|.|14|.
CASSPPQGYTEAFF
TGTGCCAGCAGTCCACCCCAGGGATACACTGAAGCTTTCTTT
>TRBJ2-7|TRBV28|.|17|TRBD2
CASSPYPGLAGVWEQYF
TGTGCCAGCAGCCCTTATCCGGGACTAGCGGGAGTCTGGGAGCAGTACTTC
>TRBJ1-2|TRBV14|.|16|TRBD1
CASSQEATGVTYGYTF
TGTGCCAGCAGCCAAGAGGCGACAGGGGTGACCTATGGCTACACCTTC
>TRBJ1-6|TRBV27|.|15|TRBD1
CASSHGQAYNSPLHF
TGTGCCAGCAGTCACGGACAGGCCTATAATTCACCCCTCCACTTT
>TRBJ2-5|TRBV3-1/TRBV3-2|.|15|.
CASSQDPLGQETQYF
TGTGCCAGCAGCCAAGATCCGCTAGGCCAAGAGACCCAGTACTTC
>TRBJ1-1|TRBV11-3|.|14|.
CASSRGLPGTEAFF
TGTGCCAGCAGCCGCGGGCTCCCGGGGACTGAAGCTTTCTTT
>TRBJ1-5|TRBV2|once|14|.
CASSVTSSNQPQHF
TGTGCCAGCAGTGTTACCAGTAGCAATCAGCCCCAGCATTTT
>TRBJ1-1|TRBV7-9|.|13|.
CASSLRQDTEAFF
TGTGCCAGCAGCCTTCGACAGGACACTGAAGCTTTCTTT
>TRBJ1-1|TRBV28|.|15|.
CASSSPSGGDTEAFF
TGTGCCAGCAGTTCCCCTAGTGGGGGGGACACTGAAGCTTTCTTT
>TRBJ2-7|TRBV5-1|.|17|.
CASSLGFGIAGHHEQYF
TGCGCCAGCAGCTTGGGATTTGGTATTGCGGGTCACCACGAGCAGTACTTC
>TRBJ1-1|TRBV5-4|.|12|TRBD1
CASRKQGDQAFF
TGTGCCAGCAGAAAACAGGGGGACCAAGCTTTCTTT
>TRBJ2-5|TRBV28|.|13|.
CASWGGGEETQYF
TGTGCCAGCTGGGGAGGCGGGGAAGAGACCCAGTACTTC
>TRBJ2-1|TRBV2|.|13|TRBD1
CASSADRDNEQFF
TGTGCCAGCAGTGCGGACAGGGATAATGAGCAGTTCTTC
>TRBJ1-2|TRBV19|few|12|.
CASSIHGYGYTF
TGTGCCAGTAGTATCCACGGCTATGGCTACACCTTC
>TRBJ2-1|TRBV20-1|.|17|TRBD2
CSASAIAGFSSYNEQFF
TGCAGTGCTAGTGCAATAGCGGGGTTTAGCTCCTACAATGAGCAGTTCTTC
>TRBJ2-7|TRBV5-5|.|14|TRBD1
CAGSFTGQNYEQYF
TGTGCCGGCAGCTTTACGGGACAGAACTACGAGCAGTACTTC
>TRBJ2-1|TRBV27|.|16|TRBD2
CASSLERETRYNEQFF
TGTGCCAGCAGCCTGGAGCGGGAGACCCGCTACAATGAGCAGTTCTTC
>TRBJ1-1|TRBV27|few|13|TRBD1
CASSLSRQGKAFF
TGTGCCAGCAGTTTATCGAGACAGGGGAAAGCTTTCTTT
>TRBJ2-2|TRBV5-1|.|14|.
CASFPVEHTGELFF
TGCGCCAGCTTTCCTGTCGAGCATACCGGGGAGCTGTTTTTT
>TRBJ2-5|TRBV6-1|.|17|TRBD2
CASSERGGSGFEETQYF
TGTGCCAGCAGTGAACGGGGGGGATCGGGCTTTGAGGAGACCCAGTACTTC
>TRBJ2-3|TRBV11-2|.|17|TRBD2
CASSLQGLGTSTDTQYF
TGTGCCAGCAGCCTGCAAGGACTAGGGACTAGCACAGATACGCAGTATTTT
>TRBJ1-1|TRBV3-1/TRBV3-2|.|11|TRBD1
CASSSTGLAFF
TGTGCCAGCAGCTCGACAGGGCTCGCTTTCTTT
>TRBJ2-3|TRBV19|.|15|.
CASSISTSRADTQYF
TGTGCCAGTAGTATAAGCACTAGTCGTGCAGATACGCAGTATTTT
>TRBJ2-3|TRBV18|.|17|.
CASSPPGLTRGTDTQYF
TGTGCCAGCTCACCACCGGGACTTACCCGGGGCACAGATACGCAGTATTTT
>TRBJ2-6|TRBV3-1/TRBV3-2|.|15|.
CASSLTGSGANVLTF
TGTGCCAGCAGCCTTACAGGCTCCGGGGCCAACGTCCTGACTTTC
>TRBJ2-2|TRBV14|.|15|.
CASSQVGGPAGELFF
TGTGCCAGCAGCCAAGTGGGTGGGCCTGCCGGGGAGCTGTTTTTT